Shown below are 12 T cell receptor beta chains from a single sample sequenced in a study of cytomegalovirus exposure and HLA in healthy donors. The PCR made use of 60 Vbeta and 13 Jbeta primers. Profiled with immunoSEQ multiplex PCR; TCRdb holds only in-frame clones, not every one. The sample yields around 170,000 clones, roughly 80% seen once. The sample taken for sequencing was PBMCs. Receptor source: a middle-aged man in good health and CMV-seropositive.

The gene calls are TRBV11-2 and TRBJ2-7, with 9 bases identical to TRBD2. Unmatched junction bases numbered 8, after V lost 2 bases and J lost 6 bases. The CDR3 loop spans 15 amino acids. In germline, CDR1 is SGHAT, CDR2 FQNNGV. The CDR3: CASSLRPAGGSEQYF. The CDR3 region has the DNA TGTGCCAGCAGCTTACGCCCAGCGGGGGGTTCCGAGCAGTACTTC.

The J gene is TRBJ2-5, the V gene TRBV7-2; 9 nucleotides match TRBD1. Gene TRBJ2-7 matches the end of the DNA better, so the J call may be wrong. Germline V gives CDR1 SGHTA, CDR2 FQGNSA. The CDR3 is 16 residues long. The CDR3 loop is CASSITGTGNSYEQYF. CDR3 sequence (DNA): TGTGCCAGCAGCATCACCGGGACAGGGAACTCCTACGAGCAGTACTTC.

The chain carries TRBV5-1 and TRBJ1-6; TRBD1 aligns across 7 bases. CDR1 and CDR2 from the germline V gene are SGHRS and YFSETQ. The ends lost 4 bases at V and 8 bases at J; junction bases unmatched: 6. CDR3 length: 14 amino acids. CDR3 nucleotides: TGCGCCAGCAGCACAGTCAGGGGGTATTCACCCCTCCACTTT. Residues: CASSTVRGYSPLHF.

The table lists this clone with a count of one. The chain is built from TRBV5-1 and TRBJ2-3; no reliable D call. Germline loops: CDR1 SGHRS, CDR2 YFSETQ. There are 13 residues in the CDR3. Trimming removed 4 bases from V and 2 bases from J, with 8 bases in between. The CDR3 DNA sequence: TGCGCCAGCAGCCCAACAAACACAGATACGCAGTATTTT. It codes for CASSPTNTDTQYF.

This chain connects TRBV15 to TRBJ2-5, with TRBD2 matching 9 bases. The CDR3 runs to 15 residues. Germline assignment: CDR1 LNHNV and CDR2 YYDKDF (reference sequence). J lost 1 base, V lost 2 bases, and 2 bases had no gene match. The CDR3: CATSRILAGQETQYF. The DNA of the CDR3 is TGTGCCACCAGCAGAATACTAGCGGGCCAAGAGACCCAGTACTTC.

In this sample, this clone turned up once. V is TRBV7-9 and J is TRBJ1-2, with 9 bases fitting TRBD1. CDR3 length equals 16 residues. Germline V gene data show CDR1 as SEHNR and CDR2 as FQNEAQ (reference sequence). The junction had 11 bases not matched to a gene; V was cut back by 1 base and J by 8 bases. CDR3 protein: CASSLVHLGQGYGYTF. The CDR3 region has the DNA TGTGCCAGCAGCTTAGTCCACCTGGGACAGGGTTACGGCTACACCTTC.

The chain couples TRBV2 to TRBJ1-2, with 9 bases identical to TRBD1. The CDR3 extends over 14 amino acids. Germline trimming cut 4 bases from V and 8 bases from J; bases unmatched to any gene: 8. Germline CDR1 is SNHLY and CDR2 is FYNNEI. The CDR3 DNA reads TGTGCCAGCAGTGCAGGACAGGGGAGGTTCGGCTACACCTTC. Its protein is CASSAGQGRFGYTF.

This rearrangement joins TRBV28 to TRBJ1-6, with TRBD1 identical over 8 bases. The CDR3 is made up of 16 amino acids. CDR1 and CDR2 from the germline V gene are MDHEN and SYDVKM. The ends lost 2 bases at V and 7 bases at J; junction bases unmatched: 7. CDR3: CASSLISGQGNSPLHF. Here the CDR3 DNA reads TGTGCCAGCAGTTTAATATCCGGACAGGGAAATTCACCCCTCCACTTT.

This clone turned up a few times. J is TRBJ2-1 and V is TRBV5-4, with no clear D. This CDR3 is 13 amino acids long. The germline V and J ends were trimmed by 1 base and 3 bases, with 5 bases remaining between them. Germline CDR1 SGHNT, CDR2 YYREEE (reference sequence). CDR3 sequence (DNA): TGTGCCAGCAGCTTGACTTACTACAATGAGCAGTTCTTC. Encoded protein: CASSLTYYNEQFF.

This clone was detected a few times. The genes are TRBV5-1 and TRBJ2-7; 9 bases line up with TRBD2. The CDR3 is made up of 14 amino acids. Germline values: CDR1 SGHRS, CDR2 YFSETQ. The trim removed 4 bases at V and 4 bases at J, leaving 6 bases unmatched. The CDR3 nucleotides are TGCGCCAGCAGCGTCAGCGGGGGGCATTACGAGCAGTACTTC. This sequence encodes CASSVSGGHYEQYF.

This clone turned up a few times. The chain couples TRBV10-3 to TRBJ2-3, with a tentative D call TRBD2 (6 bases). CDR1 is ENHRY and CDR2 is SYGVKD in the germline V gene. Trimming pared 4 bases from V and 4 bases from J, leaving 15 bases between. CDR3 length equals 15 residues. For the CDR3, the DNA is TGTGCCATCAGTGGGACACAAACGGGGGCAGATACGCAGTATTTT. It specifies CAISGTQTGADTQYF.

This chain joins TRBV19 and TRBJ1-3, with D unclear. This CDR3 has 15 amino acids. CDR1 and CDR2 (germline): LNHDA, SQIVND (reference sequence). V lost 8 bases and J 0 bases, leaving 14 bases between the germline ends. The CDR3 protein is CASSQPILSGNTIYF. The CDR3 DNA reads as TGTGCCAGTTCACAGCCGATCCTCTCTGGAAACACCATATATTTT. The full variable domain, completed using reference TRBV19 and TRBJ1-3, is DGGITQSPKYLFRKEGQNVTLSCEQNLNHDAMYWYRQDPGQGLRLIYYSQIVNDFQKGDIAEGYSVSREKKESFPLTVTSAQKNPTAFYLCASSQPILSGNTIYFGEGSWLTVV.